The source of this T cell receptor (beta chain) is a study of identical twins. Broader study findings: Analyses of zero insertions could, in part, be confounded by invariant MAIT and iNKT cells. Out-of-frame alpha sequences common to twins exhibited an excess of low generation probability. Modelling approaches yielded underestimates of out-of-frame TCR alpha sharing between monozygotic twins. Conclusions rested on cross-sectional statistics rather than following the same donors.

One entry per CDR3 protein, called by TCRdb with MiXCR from the 5' RACE reads. The data show about 330,000 distinct CDR3 sequences, roughly an eighth seen once. Between the trimmed V and J ends, which lost 8 bases and 6 bases, there was a span of 11 bases. The length of the CDR3 is 11 residues. Looked up from germline, CDR1 is MGHDK and CDR2 is SYGVNS. Concerning this clonotype: Its antigen remains unidentified.

These records were also assigned to another study, of yellow fever vaccine responses in identical twins.

Sequenced sample: CD8+ T cells sorted from blood. The source of this sequence is a woman younger than 35 in good health. V is TRBV25-1 and J is TRBJ2-7; D is uncertain. This CDR3 is CASSSPSEQYF. The CDR3 bases are TGTGCCAGCTCCTCGCCGAGCGAGCAGTACTTC.